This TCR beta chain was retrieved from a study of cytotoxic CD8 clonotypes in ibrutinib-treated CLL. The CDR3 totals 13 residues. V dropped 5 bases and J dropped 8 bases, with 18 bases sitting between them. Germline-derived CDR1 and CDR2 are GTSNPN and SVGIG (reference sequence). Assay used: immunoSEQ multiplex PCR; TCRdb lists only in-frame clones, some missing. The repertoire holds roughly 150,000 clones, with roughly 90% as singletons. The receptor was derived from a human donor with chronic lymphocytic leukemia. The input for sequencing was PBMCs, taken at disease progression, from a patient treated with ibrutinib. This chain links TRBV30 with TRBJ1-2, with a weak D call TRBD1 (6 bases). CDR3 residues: CAWPTGRLWGYTF. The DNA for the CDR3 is TGTGCCTGGCCAACAGGGAGGTTGTGGGGCTACACCTTC. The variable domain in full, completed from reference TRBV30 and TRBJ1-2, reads SQTIHQWPATLVQPVGSPLSLECTVEGTSNPNLYWYRQAAGRGLQLLFYSVGIGQISSEVPQNLSASRPQDRQFILSSKKLLLSDSGFYLCAWPTGRLWGYTFGSGTRLTVV.